These 30 T cell receptor beta chains were sequenced from one sample in a study of CD8 T cells in ankylosing spondylitis. TCRdb used MiXCR to reprocess the 5' RACE reads, holding one entry per CDR3 protein. Of 220,000 or so distinct CDR3 sequences in the sample, roughly a tenth were seen once. The sequenced sample consisted of blood, either unsorted or a sorted T cell fraction (not recorded which). The receptors were sampled from a male donor with ankylosing spondylitis or in good health (not recorded which).

Comment on this clonotype: A much larger clone lies a single base off, so this may be a read error. The conserved final phenylalanine or tryptophan is absent from the CDR3, which likely points to a read error. This sequence joins TRBV5-1 and TRBJ2-7; D is uncertain. The CDR3 covers 14 residues. V gave up 0 bases and J gave up 3 bases, with 10 bases separating them. CDR1 and CDR2 from the germline V gene are SGHRS and YFSETQ. DNA for the CDR3: TGCGCCAGCAGCTTGGTTCCAGGATTCTACGAGCAGTACATC. Translated, it gives CASSLVPGFYEQYI.

This sequence joins TRBV20-1 and TRBJ1-1, with 11 bases aligning to TRBD1. There are 16 residues in the CDR3. With 6 bases clipped from V and 4 bases from J, the junction kept 13 bases outside the gene matches. Germline values: CDR1 DFQATT, CDR2 SNEGSKA (reference sequence). CDR3 amino acids: CSAGGPVGTGGTEAFF. CDR3 DNA: TGCAGTGCCGGAGGACCTGTGGGGACAGGGGGCACTGAAGCTTTCTTT.

This clonotype was seen a handful of times. The CDR3 DNA reads TGTGCCAGCAGCGAATCAGGTGAAGCCAATCAGCCCCAGCATTTT. As protein: CASSESGEANQPQHF. The rearrangement uses TRBV5-5 and TRBJ1-5; D call uncertain. The CDR3 runs 15 residues. Deletions cut 4 bases from V and 3 bases from J, with 14 bases between. CDR1 is SGHKS, CDR2 YYEKEE, per germline (reference sequence).

The chain couples TRBV20-1 to TRBJ1-4, with TRBD1 matching over 8 bases. Trimming cost V 0 bases and J 0 bases; bases outside gene matches: 6. This CDR3 comprises 17 residues. Germline-derived CDR1 and CDR2 are DFQATT and SNEGSKA (reference sequence). CDR3 in amino acids: CSARDPDRGATNEKLFF. In DNA form, the CDR3 reads TGCAGTGCTAGAGATCCCGACAGGGGAGCAACTAATGAAAAACTGTTTTTT.

This clonotype was counted only a few times. CDR3 residues: CASRLGTGVYEQYF. CDR3 bases: TGTGCCAGCAGACTCGGGACAGGGGTCTACGAGCAGTACTTC. The chain uses TRBV7-9 and TRBJ2-7; 10 bases fit TRBD1. Germline values: CDR1 SEHNR, CDR2 FQNEAQ (reference sequence). With V trimmed by 6 bases and J by 3 bases, 5 bases remained unmatched. The CDR3 has 14 residues.

In its sample, this clonotype was seen many times. At one end, the junction sequence differs from germline, possibly due to a read error. CDR3 coding DNA: TGTGCTAGCAGCTCGACCCGGCGGATTAGCGACACCGGGGAGCTGTTTTTT. Translation gives CASSSTRRISDTGELFF. V and J are TRBV7-7 and TRBJ2-2, with TRBD2 as a possible D gene (5 bases). This CDR3 spans 17 amino acids. Germline CDR1 reads SSHAT; CDR2 reads FNYEAQ (reference sequence).

This clonotype has a count of ten or more. CDR3 sequence: CASNRGGSYEQYF. CDR3 nucleotide sequence: TGTGCCAGCAACAGGGGGGGATCCTACGAGCAGTACTTC. The gene calls are TRBV12-3 or TRBV12-4 and TRBJ2-7; tentatively, D is TRBD1 (8 bases). The CDR3 extends over 13 amino acids. Trimming removed 7 bases from V and 1 base from J, with 11 bases in between.

This clonotype was counted ten times or more. The gene calls are TRBV29-1 and TRBJ2-2; D gene uncertain. The V gene's germline CDR1 is SQVTM and CDR2 ANQGSEA. CDR3 length equals 12 residues. V was shortened by 4 bases and J by 4 bases, with 7 bases between the two germline ends. The CDR3 protein is CSVVVGTGELFF. CDR3 nucleotide sequence: TGCAGCGTTGTTGTTGGCACCGGGGAGCTGTTTTTT.

Many counts were recorded for this clonotype. This rearrangement joins TRBV20-1 to TRBJ2-2; D is unclear. The V gene's germline CDR1 is DFQATT and CDR2 SNEGSKA (reference sequence). This CDR3 comprises 13 residues. Deletions cut 4 bases from V and 2 bases from J, with 8 bases between. The CDR3 region has the DNA TGCAGTGCTACTGGGTCTAACACCGGGGAGCTGTTTTTT. It translates to CSATGSNTGELFF.

There are a few counts of this clonotype. This chain links TRBV12-3 or TRBV12-4 with TRBJ1-5; no clear D. The V and J ends lost 5 bases and 6 bases respectively, with 14 bases between them. CDR3 length equals 14 residues. CDR3 loop: CASSPIGWGQPQHF. DNA of the CDR3: TGTGCCAGCAGTCCAATTGGATGGGGTCAGCCCCAGCATTTT.

A few counts support this clonotype. The chain combines TRBV20-1 with TRBJ1-1; D unresolved. The V gene lost 3 bases and the J gene lost 8 bases, with 19 bases spanning the gap. Germline assignment: CDR1 DFQATT and CDR2 SNEGSKA (reference sequence). The CDR3 has 14 amino acids. The DNA for the CDR3 is TGCAGTGCTAGGGATCCGAGGGTTACTACAGAAGCTTTCTTT. It yields the protein CSARDPRVTTEAFF.

Only a few counts were recorded for this clonotype. V usage is TRBV7-8 and J usage is TRBJ2-5; 8 bases are a match to TRBD2. CDR3 length: 16 amino acids. Germline V gene lookup returns CDR1 SGHVS and CDR2 FQNEAQ. The J segment lost 2 bases and the V segment lost 5 bases, leaving 10 bases of the junction unmatched. The CDR3 region has the DNA TGTGCCAGCAGCCCTGGGACTAGTGTTGGGCAAGAGACCCAGTACTTC. Protein: CASSPGTSVGQETQYF. The full variable domain, completed using reference TRBV7-8 and TRBJ2-5, is GAGVSQSPRYKVAKRGQDVALRCDPISGHVSLFWYQQALGQGPEFLTYFQNEAQLDKSGLPSDRFFAERPEGSVSTLKIQRTQQEDSAVYLCASSPGTSVGQETQYFGPGTRLLVL.

This clonotype was seen only a few times. This chain links TRBV5-1 with TRBJ2-1; TRBD1 matches 8 bases. Germline V gives CDR1 SGHRS, CDR2 YFSETQ. The trim removed 0 bases at V and 7 bases at J, leaving 9 bases unmatched. The CDR3 sequence is 16 residues long. The CDR3 DNA sequence: TGCGCCAGCAGCTTGGATAGGGACAGGACAGTAAATGAGCAGTTCTTC. It specifies CASSLDRDRTVNEQFF.

This clonotype turned up a few times. Its ends do not fully match the called genes, so a read error is possible. The chain is built from TRBV11-2 and TRBJ2-2; the D is unclear. This CDR3 region has 16 residues. From germline, CDR1 is SGHAT and CDR2 FQNNGV. CDR3 sequence (DNA): TGTGCCAGCACCTTATGGAGTTCTTGGGACACCGGGGAGCTGTTTTTT. It yields the protein CASTLWSSWDTGELFF.

This clonotype has a single count. V usage is TRBV7-8 and J usage is TRBJ1-5; 7 bases are shared with TRBD1. This CDR3 region has 15 residues. J lost 3 bases, V lost 5 bases, and 7 bases had no gene match. CDR1 and CDR2 from the germline V gene are SGHVS and FQNEAQ. The CDR3 DNA is TGTGCCAGCAGCCCACCGGAGGGGGCCAATCAGCCCCAGCATTTT. Translated: CASSPPEGANQPQHF.

This clonotype occurred many times. The V gene is TRBV5-1, the J gene TRBJ2-1; D unresolved. This CDR3 is built from 13 residues. V lost 0 bases to trimming and J lost 6 bases, with 7 bases between them. Germline V gives CDR1 SGHRS, CDR2 YFSETQ. For the CDR3, the DNA is TGCGCCAGCAGCTTGGGGCAGATCAATGAGCAGTTCTTC. The encoded protein is CASSLGQINEQFF. Full variable domain (missing parts from reference TRBV5-1 and TRBJ2-1): KAGVTQTPRYLIKTRGQQVTLSCSPISGHRSVSWYQQTPGQGLQFLFEYFSETQRNKGNFPGRFSGRQFSNSRSEMNVSTLELGDSALYLCASSLGQINEQFFGPGTRLTVL.

This clonotype has a count of ten or more. J is TRBJ2-1 and V is TRBV7-9, with unresolved D. CDR1 is SEHNR, CDR2 FQNEAQ, per germline (reference sequence). V lost 5 bases and J lost 7, with 18 bases in between. CDR3 length: 15 residues. Here the CDR3 reads CASSPSRQSWNEQFF. The CDR3 DNA is TGTGCCAGCAGCCCAAGTAGGCAAAGTTGGAATGAGCAGTTCTTC. The full variable domain, with the rest looked up from reference TRBV7-9 and TRBJ2-1, is DTGVSQNPRHKITKRGQNVTFRCDPISEHNRLYWYRQTLGQGPEFLTYFQNEAQLEKSRLLSDRFSAERPKGSFSTLEIQRTEQGDSAMYLCASSPSRQSWNEQFFGPGTRLTVL.

This clonotype was detected ten times or more. CDR3: CASSSGKGISYEQYF. Written as DNA, the CDR3 is TGTGCCAGCAGCTCAGGGAAGGGTATATCCTACGAGCAGTACTTC. This rearrangement joins TRBV5-6 to TRBJ2-7; maybe TRBD1 (5 bases). This CDR3 region has 15 residues. Trimming pared 3 bases from V and 1 base from J, leaving 14 bases between. Per germline, CDR1 SGHDT and CDR2 YYEEEE.

This clonotype came up many times. V is TRBV2 and J is TRBJ2-2, with 7 bases aligning to TRBD1. Germline CDR1 reads SNHLY; CDR2 reads FYNNEI. The CDR3 consists of 16 residues. V trimming: 5 bases; J trimming: 0 bases; junction bases outside the gene matches: 6. The CDR3 DNA reads TGTGCCAGCAGTACTCAGGGGGTATCGAACACCGGGGAGCTGTTTTTT. Translation: CASSTQGVSNTGELFF.

This clonotype was seen at least ten times. The CDR3 nucleotides are TGTGCCACCAGCAGAGATCGTCGCAGGGATGGCTCCTACAATGAGCAGTTCTTC. This encodes CATSRDRRRDGSYNEQFF. The chain couples TRBV15 to TRBJ2-1, with D possibly TRBD1 on 5 matching bases. The CDR3 extends over 18 amino acids. With 0 bases removed from V and 0 bases from J, the gap between germline ends came to 15 bases. Germline V gene sequence: CDR1 LNHNV, CDR2 YYDKDF (reference sequence). Combining the CDR3 with reference TRBV15 and TRBJ2-1 gives the whole variable domain DAMVIQNPRYQVTQFGKPVTLSCSQTLNHNVMYWYQQKSSQAPKLLFHYYDKDFNNEADTPDNFQSRRPNTSFCFLDIRSPGLGDTAMYLCATSRDRRRDGSYNEQFFGPGTRLTVL.

This clonotype was observed a few times. The genes are TRBV20-1 and TRBJ2-7, with 9 bases matching TRBD1. The CDR3 has 13 residues. Germline V gives CDR1 DFQATT, CDR2 SNEGSKA (reference sequence). V was pared by 5 bases and J by 5 bases, with 7 bases of the junction left unmatched. CDR3 nucleotide sequence: TGCAGTGCTGCACCGGGACAGGGTAACGAGCAGTACTTC. Translated, it gives CSAAPGQGNEQYF.

This clonotype was seen repeatedly, ten times or more. This sequence joins TRBV29-1 and TRBJ2-1; 9 bases map to TRBD1. The germline gives CDR1 SQVTM, CDR2 ANQGSEA. Unmatched junction bases numbered 9, after V lost 7 bases and J lost 8 bases. The CDR3 contains 13 residues. CDR3 nucleotide sequence: TGCAGCGCGCAACTGGGACAGGGATATGAGCAGTTCTTC. Translating gives CSAQLGQGYEQFF.

The chain recombines TRBV6-4 with TRBJ1-1; 10 bases match TRBD1. V was pared by 7 bases and J by 1 base, with 15 bases of the junction left unmatched. The germline gives CDR1 MRHNA, CDR2 SNTAGT. The length of the CDR3 is 18 residues. The CDR3 reads CASNPLRGQGEKNTEAFF. The CDR3 bases are TGTGCCAGCAACCCATTAAGAGGACAGGGGGAAAAGAACACTGAAGCTTTCTTT.

This clonotype was counted only a few times. V usage is TRBV7-8 and J usage is TRBJ2-5; perhaps D is TRBD1 or TRBD2 (7 bases each). With 4 bases removed from V and 5 bases from J, the gap between germline ends came to 17 bases. CDR1 SGHVS and CDR2 FQNEAQ come from the germline V gene. This CDR3 is 15 amino acids long. The CDR3 here is CASSSGTAGRETQYF. The CDR3, as DNA: TGTGCCAGCAGCTCTGGGACAGCCGGGAGGGAGACCCAGTACTTC.

In its sample, this clonotype was seen many times. The genes are TRBV12-3 or TRBV12-4 and TRBJ1-2, with unresolved D. Trimming pared 6 bases from V and 8 bases from J, leaving 10 bases between. CDR3 length equals 11 residues. In DNA, the CDR3 is TGTGCCAGCAGAAGCCCCGCCGGCTACACCTTC. Translation: CASRSPAGYTF.

This clonotype was seen a few times. The rearrangement joins TRBV2 to TRBJ2-3, with D perhaps TRBD1 or TRBD2 (5 bases each). Germline CDR1 reads SNHLY; CDR2 reads FYNNEI. This CDR3 region has 13 residues. V gave up 4 bases and J gave up 4 bases, with 9 bases separating them. CDR3 sequence (DNA): TGTGCCAGCAGTGCGCAGGGAGCAGATACGCAGTATTTT. Residues: CASSAQGADTQYF.

The sample holds many counts of this clonotype. The V and J genes are TRBV24-1 and TRBJ2-1, with D uncertain. The V end was cut by 2 bases, the J end by 8 bases, with 9 bases between. Germline loops: CDR1 KGHDR, CDR2 SFDVKD. This CDR3 is 13 amino acids long. This CDR3 reads CATSDYLGHEQFF. The CDR3 DNA sequence: TGTGCCACCAGTGATTATCTGGGCCATGAGCAGTTCTTC.

This clonotype was counted between two and nine times. This rearrangement joins TRBV5-1 to TRBJ1-2; TRBD1 matches at 9 bases. Germline V gene sequence: CDR1 SGHRS, CDR2 YFSETQ. This CDR3 region has 15 residues. V gave up 4 bases and J gave up 8 bases; unmatched junction bases: 12. CDR3 bases: TGCGCCAGCAGCGCTTGGACAGGGGTGGCTGACGGCTACACCTTC. Its protein is CASSAWTGVADGYTF.

The chain joins TRBV6-5 to TRBJ2-1, with 12 bases that match TRBD2. Germline trimming cut 4 bases from V and 9 bases from J; bases unmatched to any gene: 7. The CDR3 runs to 15 residues. Germline V lookup: CDR1 MNHEY, CDR2 SVGAGI. The CDR3 coding sequence is TGTGCCAGCAGTTCGCCGACTAGCGGGGGAGGTGAGCAGTTCTTC. Translated, it gives CASSSPTSGGGEQFF.

The genes are TRBV4-2 and TRBJ1-4; 9 bases map to TRBD1. The CDR3 sequence is 16 residues long. Germline trimming cut 0 bases from V and 4 bases from J; bases unmatched to any gene: 3. Looked up from germline, CDR1 is LGHNA and CDR2 is YNFKEQ. The CDR3 DNA sequence: TGTGCCAGCAGCCAAGAATGGACAGGGGATAATGAAAAACTGTTTTTT. Residues: CASSQEWTGDNEKLFF.